The source of this TCR beta chain is a study of blood T cell repertoires in COVID-19. The V gene's germline CDR1 is SGHTA and CDR2 FQGNSA. The CDR3 runs to 12 residues. V lost 5 bases and J lost 7, with 11 bases in between. The assay was immunoSEQ multiplex PCR, and TCRdb's table has in-frame clones only and misses some. The sample has approximately 210,000 clones, 88% seen once; the top ten hold around 1.4%. The chain carries TRBV7-2 and TRBJ1-2, with D perhaps TRBD1 (6 bases). Specimen: peripheral blood. This TCR was sampled from a man younger than 35 with active or convalescent COVID-19. This CDR3 is CASSVQGSGYTF. The CDR3 nucleotides are TGTGCCAGCAGCGTCCAGGGGAGTGGCTACACCTTC.